Sequencing of this T cell receptor beta chain was carried out in a study of blood T cell repertoires in COVID-19. The ends lost 5 bases at V and 5 bases at J; junction bases unmatched: 5. Germline values: CDR1 MDHEN, CDR2 SYDVKM. This CDR3 contains 14 residues. This clone appeared once. Measured with immunoSEQ multiplex PCR; TCRdb has only the in-frame clones, and not every one. The data show about 140,000 clones, with roughly 87% seen just once and roughly 1.9% held by the top ten. Sequenced input: peripheral blood. The TCR originated in a man aged 65-85 years with acute or convalescent COVID-19. The V gene is TRBV28, the J gene TRBJ1-5, with 8 positions matching TRBD1. CDR3 nucleotides: TGTGCCAGCAGTCCCTCGGACAGGGATCAGCCCCAGCATTTT. Encoded protein: CASSPSDRDQPQHF.